This TCR beta chain stems from a study of cytotoxic CD8 clonotypes in ibrutinib-treated CLL. Study-level background: Mean values per sample were roughly 250,000 productive templates and tens of thousands of productive rearrangements.

The protocol was immunoSEQ multiplex PCR, while the TCRdb copy is restricted to in-frame clones and leaves out a portion. The table has about 160,000 clones, over 65% seen once. A remark on this clone: Antigen unknown.

The study, taken as a whole, reports: T-cell clonality at baseline went above that of age-matched healthy donors and rose and fell with circulating CD8+ T-cell counts. Clonality increased with ibrutinib response but returned toward baseline at progression.

The CDR3 runs to 13 residues. The V end lost 1 base, the J end lost 3 bases, and 7 bases lay between the germline ends. Germline CDR1 is SGHTA and CDR2 is FQGNSA. The chain has TRBV7-2 and TRBJ2-7; no reliable D call. Sequenced material: PBMCs, taken after 12 months of ibrutinib treatment. The clonotype comes from a human donor with chronic lymphocytic leukemia. The CDR3, as DNA: TGTGCCAGCAGCTTAGAGGACGGCTACGAGCAGTACTTC. Its protein product is CASSLEDGYEQYF. The full variable domain, completed using reference TRBV7-2 and TRBJ2-7, is GAGVSQSPSNKVTEKGKDVELRCDPISGHTALYWYRQSLGQGLEFLIYFQGNSAPDKSGLPSDRFSAERTGGSVSTLTIQRTQQEDSAVYLCASSLEDGYEQYFGPGTRLTVT.